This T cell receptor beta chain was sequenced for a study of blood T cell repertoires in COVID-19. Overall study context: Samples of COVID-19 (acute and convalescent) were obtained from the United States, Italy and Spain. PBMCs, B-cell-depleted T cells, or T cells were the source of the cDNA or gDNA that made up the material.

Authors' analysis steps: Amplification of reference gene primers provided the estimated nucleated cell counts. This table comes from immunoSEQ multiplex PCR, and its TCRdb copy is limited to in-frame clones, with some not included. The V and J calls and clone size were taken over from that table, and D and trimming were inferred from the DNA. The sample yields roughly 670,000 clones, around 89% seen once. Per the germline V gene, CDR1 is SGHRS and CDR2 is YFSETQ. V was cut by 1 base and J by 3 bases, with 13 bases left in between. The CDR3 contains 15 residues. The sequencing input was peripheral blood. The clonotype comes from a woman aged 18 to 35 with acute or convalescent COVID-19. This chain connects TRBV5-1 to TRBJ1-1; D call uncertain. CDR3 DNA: TGCGCCAGCAGCTTGCACGACCCCCGGGACACTGAAGCTTTCTTT. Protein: CASSLHDPRDTEAFF.